The 15 T cell receptor beta chains in this list originate from one sample, sequenced in a study of Ad26.COV2.S vaccination and SARS-CoV-2 variants. As for treatment: about 20 received Ad26.COV2.S at low or high dose, single or two shots; 5 received placebo; per-sample allocation not given. Samples came from day 63 after the first vaccine or placebo injection. Method: immunoSEQ multiplex PCR; TCRdb's copy keeps in-frame clones and lacks some. The sample holds about 350,000 clones, approximately 90% seen once. Sequencing was performed on peripheral blood, taken in a trial of Ad26.COV2.S vaccine versus placebo. The receptors shown here come from a person aged 18-65 years who received the Ad26.COV2.S COVID-19 vaccine or a placebo.

This chain links TRBV3-1 (or the pseudogene TRBV3-2) with TRBJ2-5; weak D call: TRBD1 (7 bases). CDR1 and CDR2 from the germline V gene are LGHDT and YNNKEL (reference sequence). V lost 0 bases to trimming and J lost 9 bases, with 14 bases between them. This CDR3 has 14 residues. DNA of the CDR3: TGTGCCAGCAGCCAAGACGGGGGACAGAAGGCCCAGTACTTC. This sequence encodes CASSQDGGQKAQYF.

This clone appeared a single time. The J gene is TRBJ2-2, the V gene TRBV19, with TRBD1 matching 8 bases. The CDR3 totals 17 residues. Per the germline V gene, CDR1 is LNHDA and CDR2 is SQIVND (reference sequence). Trimming took 0 bases from V and 5 from J; bases not matched to a gene: 8. This CDR3 reads CASSIDGRGRGTGELFF. The DNA of the CDR3 is TGTGCCAGTAGTATAGATGGCAGGGGGCGCGGGACCGGGGAGCTGTTTTTT.

The chain has TRBV25-1 and TRBJ2-1; D perhaps matches TRBD2 (5 bases). The CDR3 extends over 15 amino acids. The V gene's germline CDR1 is MGHDK and CDR2 SYGVNS. Between the trimmed V and J ends, which lost 6 bases and 7 bases, there was a span of 19 bases. CDR3 sequence (DNA): TGTGCCAGCAGATCGAACATGGACTTGAAAAATGAGCAGTTCTTC. The encoded protein is CASRSNMDLKNEQFF. Variable domain in full (rest from reference TRBV25-1 and TRBJ2-1): EADIYQTPRYLVIGTGKKITLECSQTMGHDKMYWYQQDPGMELHLIHYSYGVNSTEKGDLSSESTVSRIRTEHFPLTLESARPSHTSQYLCASRSNMDLKNEQFFGPGTRLTVL.

The chain joins TRBV6-5 to TRBJ2-1; D may be TRBD1 (6 bases). CDR1 is MNHEY and CDR2 is SVGAGI in the germline V gene. Deletions cut 2 bases from V and 2 bases from J, with 10 bases between. This CDR3 spans 15 amino acids. This CDR3 is CASSYNRAPYNEQFF. The CDR3 coding sequence is TGTGCCAGCAGTTACAACAGGGCCCCCTACAATGAGCAGTTCTTC.

The J gene is TRBJ1-5, the V gene TRBV28; no clear D gene. The V gene's germline CDR1 is MDHEN and CDR2 SYDVKM. CDR3 size: 14 residues. V lost 4 bases and J 3 bases, leaving 10 bases between the germline ends. CDR3 sequence (DNA): TGTGCCAGCAGTTACCTTGGGGACAATCAGCCCCAGCATTTT. Residues: CASSYLGDNQPQHF.

The V call is TRBV4-2, the J call TRBJ1-1; D gene ambiguous. CDR1 and CDR2 from the germline V gene are LGHNA and YNFKEQ. The CDR3 is 15 amino acids. Trimming removed 0 bases from V and 1 base from J, with 9 bases in between. CDR3 bases: TGTGCCAGCAGCCAAGATTTGAGGGAGAACACTGAAGCTTTCTTT. Its translation: CASSQDLRENTEAFF.

V and J are TRBV29-1 and TRBJ2-7, with TRBD1 as a possible D gene (7 bases). The CDR3 extends over 14 amino acids. Germline values: CDR1 SQVTM, CDR2 ANQGSEA. The ends were cut back, 5 bases at V and 5 bases at J, with 19 bases in the middle. CDR3 sequence: CSVFGQGGGNEQYF. CDR3 bases: TGCAGCGTTTTTGGTCAGGGGGGAGGCAACGAGCAGTACTTC.

This chain joins TRBV21-1 and TRBJ2-3; TRBD2 is taken as the D call from the table, unchecked against the DNA. TRBV21-1 is a documented pseudogene. The CDR3 has 13 amino acids. CDR3 nucleotides: TGTGCCAGCAGCAAAGGAAACTCTTCGGCGCAGTATTTT. It translates to CASSKGNSSAQYF.

V usage is TRBV4-3 and J usage is TRBJ1-3, with D hard to call. Germline V gene data show CDR1 as LGHNA and CDR2 as YSLEER. The CDR3 is 14 amino acids. The V end was cut by 1 base, the J end by 4 bases, with 8 bases between. The CDR3 region is CASSQALEGNTIYF. CDR3 nucleotide sequence: TGCGCCAGCAGCCAAGCCCTGGAGGGAAACACCATATATTTT.

The V call is TRBV2, the J call TRBJ1-1; 8 nucleotides match TRBD1. The germline gives CDR1 SNHLY, CDR2 FYNNEI. The CDR3 consists of 14 residues. The J segment lost 4 bases and the V segment lost 8 bases, leaving 9 bases of the junction unmatched. In DNA form, the CDR3 reads TGTGCCAGCCGTGCCAGGGGGCTGGGCACTGAAGCTTTCTTT. Translating gives CASRARGLGTEAFF.

The chain joins TRBV30 to TRBJ1-1; possibly TRBD1 for D (5 bases). V shed 2 bases and J shed 4 bases, with 14 bases lying between them. This CDR3 has 14 residues. Germline CDR1 is GTSNPN and CDR2 is SVGIG (reference sequence). CDR3 in DNA: TGTGCCTGGAGTATCGGTGGGGGAACCACTGAAGCTTTCTTT. Amino acid sequence: CAWSIGGGTTEAFF.

The V and J genes are TRBV3-1 (or the pseudogene TRBV3-2) and TRBJ2-7; the D gene is possibly TRBD1 (6 bases). V was clipped by 1 base and J by 3 bases, with 13 bases between them. This CDR3 comprises 15 residues. Germline V lookup: CDR1 LGHDT, CDR2 YNNKEL (reference sequence). CDR3 in amino acids: CASSQGQDSYYEQYF. For the CDR3, the DNA is TGTGCCAGCAGCCAAGGACAGGATTCATACTACGAGCAGTACTTC.

This clone was recorded once. This chain uses TRBV2 with TRBJ1-6, with D uncertain. The CDR3 has 13 residues. Per germline, CDR1 SNHLY and CDR2 FYNNEI. Trimming removed 6 bases at V and 7 bases at J, with 10 bases between. The CDR3 nucleotides are TGTGCCAGCAGAGGATTCTCGAATTCACCCCTCCACTTT. This gives the protein CASRGFSNSPLHF.

This CDR3 is CASSLMSGGNEAFF. The CDR3 DNA reads as TGTGCCAGCAGCTTGATGTCCGGGGGTAATGAAGCTTTCTTT. V and J are TRBV5-6 and TRBJ1-1; perhaps TRBD1 as D (5 bases). The CDR3 length is 14 residues. Germline lookup yields CDR1 SGHDT and CDR2 YYEEEE. Trimming cost V 1 base and J 7 bases, with 14 bases left between them.

There are many counts of this clone. This rearrangement joins TRBV19 to TRBJ1-1; 12 bases map to TRBD1. Germline loops: CDR1 LNHDA, CDR2 SQIVND (reference sequence). V was clipped by 6 bases and J by 9 bases; unmatched bases: 2. CDR3 length equals 12 residues. The CDR3 sequence is CASRRDRGQAFF. CDR3 bases: TGTGCCAGTAGGAGGGACAGGGGGCAAGCTTTCTTT.